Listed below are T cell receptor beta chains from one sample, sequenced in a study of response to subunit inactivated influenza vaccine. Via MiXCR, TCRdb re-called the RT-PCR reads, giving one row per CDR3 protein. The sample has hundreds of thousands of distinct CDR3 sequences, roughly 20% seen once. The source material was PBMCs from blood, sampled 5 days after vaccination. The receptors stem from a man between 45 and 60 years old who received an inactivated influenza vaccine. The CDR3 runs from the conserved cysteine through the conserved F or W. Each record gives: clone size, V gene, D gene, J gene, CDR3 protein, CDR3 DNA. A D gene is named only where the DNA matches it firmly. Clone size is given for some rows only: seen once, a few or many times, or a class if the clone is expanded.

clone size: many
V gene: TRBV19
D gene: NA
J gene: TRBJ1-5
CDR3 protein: CATSSTGVGQPQHF
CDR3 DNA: TGTGCCACCTCCTCGACAGGCGTGGGTCAGCCCCAGCATTTT

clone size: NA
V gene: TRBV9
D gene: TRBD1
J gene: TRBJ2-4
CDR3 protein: CASSASAGGLDIQYF
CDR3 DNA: TGTGCCAGCAGCGCCAGTGCAGGGGGCTTGGACATTCAGTACTTC

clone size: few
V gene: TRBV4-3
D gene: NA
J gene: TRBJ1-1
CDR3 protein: CASSQDPTGWTEAFF
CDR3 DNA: TGCGCCAGCAGCCAAGATCCTACGGGGTGGACTGAAGCTTTCTTT

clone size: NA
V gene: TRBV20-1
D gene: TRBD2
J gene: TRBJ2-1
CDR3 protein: CSARSGSVYNKQFF
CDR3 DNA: TGCAGTGCTCGTAGCGGGAGTGTCTACAATAAGCAGTTCTTC

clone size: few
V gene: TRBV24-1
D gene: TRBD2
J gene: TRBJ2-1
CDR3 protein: CATEGTSGVRYNEQFF
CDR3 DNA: TGTGCCACCGAAGGGACTAGCGGGGTCAGATACAATGAGCAGTTCTTC

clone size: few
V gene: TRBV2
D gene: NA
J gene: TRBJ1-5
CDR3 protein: CASSVNSDNQPQHF
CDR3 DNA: TGTGCCAGCAGTGTGAACAGCGACAATCAGCCCCAGCATTTT

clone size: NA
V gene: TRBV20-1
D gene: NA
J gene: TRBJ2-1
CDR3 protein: CSARGGENEQFF
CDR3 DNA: TGCAGTGCCCGCGGTGGTGAGAATGAGCAGTTCTTC

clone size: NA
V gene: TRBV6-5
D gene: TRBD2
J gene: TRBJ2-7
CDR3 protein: CASSYLSSGVTEQYF
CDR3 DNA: TGTGCCAGCAGTTACCTTTCTAGCGGGGTCACCGAGCAGTACTTC

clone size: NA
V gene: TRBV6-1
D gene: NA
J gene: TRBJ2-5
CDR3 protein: CASSPRGGQTQYF
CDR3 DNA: TGTGCCAGCAGCCCTAGGGGAGGACAGACCCAGTACTTC

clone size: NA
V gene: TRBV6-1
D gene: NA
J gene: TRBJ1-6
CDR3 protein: CASSGRETNNSPLHF
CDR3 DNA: TGTGCCAGCAGTGGCCGGGAGACCAATAATTCACCCCTCCACTTT

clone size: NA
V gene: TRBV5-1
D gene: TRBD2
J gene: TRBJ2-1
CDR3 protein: CASSLALAGAGEQFF
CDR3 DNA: TGCGCCAGCAGCTTGGCGCTAGCGGGAGCTGGTGAGCAGTTCTTC

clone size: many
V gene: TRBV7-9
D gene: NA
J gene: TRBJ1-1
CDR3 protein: CASSTANTEAFF
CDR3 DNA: TGTGCCAGCAGCACAGCGAACACTGAAGCTTTCTTT

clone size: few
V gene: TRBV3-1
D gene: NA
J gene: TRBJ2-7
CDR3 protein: CASSQNYRSSYEQYF
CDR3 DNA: TGTGCCAGCAGCCAAAACTACAGAAGCTCCTACGAGCAGTACTTC

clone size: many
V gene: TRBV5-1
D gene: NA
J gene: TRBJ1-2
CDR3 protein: CASSLDSPYGYTF
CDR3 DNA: TGCGCCAGCAGCTTGGACAGTCCCTATGGCTACACCTTC

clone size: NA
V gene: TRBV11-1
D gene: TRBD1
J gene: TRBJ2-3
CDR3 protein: CASSLIPGQGGWADTQYF
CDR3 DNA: TGTGCCAGCAGCTTAATCCCAGGACAGGGTGGTTGGGCAGATACGCAGTATTTT

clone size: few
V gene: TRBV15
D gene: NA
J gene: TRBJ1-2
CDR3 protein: CATSSRDRAVGYTF
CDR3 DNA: TGTGCCACCAGCAGCCGGGACCGGGCTGTCGGCTACACCTTC

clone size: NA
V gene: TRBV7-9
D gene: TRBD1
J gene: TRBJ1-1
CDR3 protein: CASSLVRQGVTEAFF
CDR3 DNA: TGTGCCAGCAGCTTAGTTAGACAGGGAGTCACTGAAGCTTTCTTT

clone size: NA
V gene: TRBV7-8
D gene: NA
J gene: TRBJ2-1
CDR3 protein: CASSLGAAGNEQFF
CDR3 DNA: TGTGCCAGCAGCTTAGGCGCGGCGGGGAATGAGCAGTTCTTC

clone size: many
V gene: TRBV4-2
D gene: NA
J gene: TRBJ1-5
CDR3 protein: CASSQDLGYQPQHF
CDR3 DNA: TGTGCCAGCAGCCAAGATTTGGGGTATCAGCCCCAGCATTTT

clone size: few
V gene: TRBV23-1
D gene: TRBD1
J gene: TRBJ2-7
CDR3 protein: CAPRPGGALYEQYF
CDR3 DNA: TGCGCCCCCCGCCCAGGGGGAGCCTTATACGAGCAGTACTTC

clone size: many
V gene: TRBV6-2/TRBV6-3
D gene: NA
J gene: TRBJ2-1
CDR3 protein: CASSYSFNEQFF
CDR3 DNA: TGTGCCAGCAGTTACTCGTTCAATGAGCAGTTCTTC

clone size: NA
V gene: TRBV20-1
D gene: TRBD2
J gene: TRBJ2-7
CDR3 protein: CSARSPGLANF
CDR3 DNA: TGCAGTGCTAGAAGCCCGGGACTAGCGAACTTC

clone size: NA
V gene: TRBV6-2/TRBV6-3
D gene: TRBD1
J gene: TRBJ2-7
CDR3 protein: CASSDRTGIPYEQYF
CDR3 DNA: TGTGCCAGCAGTGACCGGACAGGGATACCCTACGAGCAGTACTTC

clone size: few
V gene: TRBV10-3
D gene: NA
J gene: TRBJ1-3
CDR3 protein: CAISDHDSSGNTIYF
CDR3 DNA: TGTGCCATCAGTGATCACGACAGCTCTGGAAACACCATATATTTT

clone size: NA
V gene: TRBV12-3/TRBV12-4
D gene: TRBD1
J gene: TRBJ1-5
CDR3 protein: CASSSIRGQPQHF
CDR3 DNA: TGTGCCAGCAGTTCTATCAGGGGGCAGCCCCAGCATTTT

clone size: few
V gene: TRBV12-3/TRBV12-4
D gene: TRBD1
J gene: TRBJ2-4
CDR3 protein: CASTIRETGNIQYF
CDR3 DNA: TGTGCCAGCACCATTCGCGAGACAGGGAACATTCAGTACTTC

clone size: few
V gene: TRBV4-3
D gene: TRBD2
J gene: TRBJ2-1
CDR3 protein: CASSHEAGTSGWSSYNEQFF
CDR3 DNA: TGCGCCAGCAGCCACGAGGCAGGGACTAGCGGTTGGAGCTCCTACAATGAGCAGTTCTTC

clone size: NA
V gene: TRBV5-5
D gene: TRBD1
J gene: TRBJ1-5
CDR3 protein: CASSWGTGDGQPQHF
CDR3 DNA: TGTGCCAGCAGCTGGGGGACAGGGGACGGGCAGCCCCAGCATTTT